One TCR beta chain is described in this entry. The CDR3 consists of 12 residues. Germline CDR1 SGHNT, CDR2 YYREEE (reference sequence). Trimming shortened V by 4 bases and J by 8 bases, and 10 bases separated the two germline ends. Data came from immunoSEQ multiplex PCR; TCRdb stores just in-frame clones and leaves some out. The repertoire has some 150,000 clones, approximately 94% of them found once; the top ten carry roughly 1%. The sample is drawn from a study of OX40 agonist ivuxolimab in advanced cancers. Patients with autoimmune history or systemic immunosuppression were excluded. Sampled blood was obtained at baseline, cycle 4 day 1, and cycle 7 day 1.

The chain employs TRBV5-4 and TRBJ1-3; D not certain. The receptor's source is an adult with an advanced solid tumor such as melanoma, head and neck, liver or kidney cancer. The sequencing used CD4+ or CD8+ T cells sorted from blood, collected in a trial of the OX40 agonist ivuxolimab. CDR3: CASSANSDTIYF. CDR3 DNA: TGTGCCAGCAGCGCGAACTCGGACACCATATATTTT.